The clone carrying this T cell receptor (beta chain) has only one observation. Its antigen is unidentified. The V and J ends lost 5 bases and 0 bases respectively, with 11 bases between them. Germline values: CDR1 MNHEY, CDR2 SVGAGI. The CDR3 contains 16 residues. This sample is part of a study of post-analysis software for immune sequencing data. cDNA libraries of TCR beta carried unique molecular identifiers. MiXCR was run by TCRdb on the PCR reads, yielding one entry per CDR3 protein. Among 740,000 or so distinct CDR3 sequences listed, approximately 57% were seen once. Study-level points and caveats: Higher frequency in patients than in controls was seen for five TRBV segments, with TRBV5-6, TRBV5-1 and TRBV20-1 among them.

This clonotype originated in a girl aged 10-17 years with multiple sclerosis. The sample consisted of blood. This rearrangement joins TRBV6-5 to TRBJ1-6; D gene ambiguous. CDR3 residues: CASSRPPSSYNSPLHF. CDR3 in DNA: TGTGCCAGCAGTCGACCCCCTAGCTCCTATAATTCACCCCTCCACTTT.